Following are 10 T cell receptor beta chains from one sample sequenced in a study of blood T cell repertoires in COVID-19. Produced via immunoSEQ multiplex PCR; TCRdb's table is partial and in-frame only. This sample has around 250,000 clones, with roughly four fifths found just once. The sample consisted of PBMCs or T cells enriched from blood (not recorded which). All receptors derive from a man in his forties or fifties who had been exposed to COVID-19.

The V call is TRBV18, the J call TRBJ1-1; D possibly corresponds to TRBD1 (5 bases). Germline loops: CDR1 KGHSH, CDR2 LQKENI. V was cut by 5 bases and J by 2 bases, with 9 bases left in between. CDR3 length: 13 amino acids. The DNA for the CDR3 is TGTGCCAGCTCAACAGACAGTAACACTGAAGCTTTCTTT. As protein: CASSTDSNTEAFF.

This clone was seen a few times. This chain connects TRBV27 to TRBJ1-2, with D unclear. This CDR3 is built from 13 residues. The germline CDR1 and CDR2 sequences are MNHEY and SMNVEV (reference sequence). With 4 bases removed from V and 0 bases from J, the gap between germline ends came to 6 bases. CDR3 in amino acids: CASSYSTNYGYTF. CDR3 nucleotide sequence: TGTGCCAGCAGTTATAGTACTAACTATGGCTACACCTTC.

The chain carries TRBV11-3 and TRBJ2-2; D is uncertain. Deletions cut 2 bases from V and 5 bases from J, with 12 bases between. Germline-derived CDR1 and CDR2 are SGHNT and YENEEA. The CDR3 covers 15 residues. The CDR3 DNA reads TGTGCCAGCAGCTTAAGGCGGTCCTCAACCGGGGAGCTGTTTTTT. Translation gives CASSLRRSSTGELFF.

CDR3 in DNA: TGTGCCTGGAGTGTACTAAGAAGCGAAAAACTGTTTTTT. Its translation is CAWSVLRSEKLFF. This chain joins TRBV30 and TRBJ1-4; D call uncertain. Trimming stripped 0 bases from V and 8 bases from J, with 10 bases between. This CDR3 is built from 13 residues. CDR1 is GTSNPN and CDR2 is SVGIG in the germline V gene (reference sequence).

The chain joins TRBV12-5 to TRBJ1-4; TRBD1 matches at 8 bases. After removal of 9 bases from V and 5 bases from J, the junction contained 2 bases not matched to a gene. The CDR3 is 12 residues long. Germline CDR1 is LGHNT and CDR2 is FRNRAP. The CDR3 DNA reads TGTGCTAGCAGGACAGGGAATGAAAAACTGTTTTTT. As protein: CASRTGNEKLFF.

This chain joins TRBV10-1 and TRBJ2-2; possibly TRBD2 for D (6 bases). This CDR3 is built from 14 residues. With 6 bases removed from V and 7 bases from J, the gap between germline ends came to 15 bases. The germline CDR1 and CDR2 sequences are WNHNN and SYGVQD (reference sequence). CDR3 protein: CASSDRGSGGELFF. CDR3 DNA: TGCGCCAGCAGCGACCGGGGGTCAGGCGGGGAGCTGTTTTTT.

The V and J genes are TRBV9 and TRBJ2-1, with D hard to call. Looked up from germline, CDR1 is SGDLS and CDR2 is YYNGEE. Trimming took off 3 bases at V and 10 bases at J, with 14 bases between the two ends. CDR3 length equals 13 residues. CDR3 amino acids: CASSARIVSEQFF. CDR3 coding DNA: TGTGCCAGCAGCGCCCGAATAGTATCCGAGCAGTTCTTC.

V usage is TRBV10-3 and J usage is TRBJ1-1; no definite D call. The V gene's germline CDR1 is ENHRY and CDR2 SYGVKD. This CDR3 is built from 13 residues. V lost 7 bases and J 0 bases, leaving 9 bases between the germline ends. For the CDR3, the DNA is TGTGCCATCAAGTCCTCTATGAACACTGAAGCTTTCTTT. Amino acid sequence: CAIKSSMNTEAFF.

The J gene is TRBJ1-5, the V gene TRBV24-1, with D possibly TRBD1 on 5 matching bases. This CDR3 is 12 amino acids long. The germline V gene encodes CDR1 KGHDR and CDR2 SFDVKD. Between the trimmed V and J ends, which lost 1 base and 9 bases, there was a span of 6 bases. CDR3 nucleotides: TGTGCCACCAGTGATTTCGACAGGCCCCAGCATTTT. This translates into CATSDFDRPQHF.

The CDR3 coding sequence is TGCGCCAGCAGCCAAGAAAGTACAGGGTTTCAGCCCCAGCATTTT. It is translated as CASSQESTGFQPQHF. The J gene is TRBJ1-5, the V gene TRBV4-1, with D perhaps TRBD1 (6 bases). CDR1 MGHRA and CDR2 YSYEKL come from the germline V gene. This CDR3 spans 15 amino acids. V gave up 0 bases and J gave up 6 bases, with 12 bases separating them.